This TCR beta chain was retrieved from a study of blood T cells in healthy people across ages (dated by TCRdb to the mid-2010s). Regarding the complete study: In model experiments, template switching captured roughly one uniquely barcoded TCR beta cDNA molecule for every two T cells. Age-related changes in TCR beta repertoire diversity were measured in the study by deep sequencing normalized with unique cDNA molecular identifiers. The donors were divided into four age groups: young (average around 15 years), middle-aged (approximately 39), aged (around 59) and long-lived (about 90). To avoid experimental bias, donors of different ages were distributed randomly across sequencing lanes. The study analyzed two additional independent replicas of 1 million unique cDNA reads from the same blood draw for two donors, one aged 18 to 29 and one aged 80 or older. Broad study findings and their caveats: The long-lived group showed more naive CD4+ T cells, fewer expanded clones and increased TCR diversity than the aged group, suggesting age selection. Bulk unsorted PBMC profiling prevented conclusive comparison of naive and antigen-experienced compartments. As age increased, observed TCR beta diversity per million T cells dropped in a roughly linear way, and a significant reduction was already evident by age roughly 36. The percentage of naive T cells measured by flow cytometry correlated strongly with observed TCR beta diversity. Estimates of total diversity based on one million sequenced T cells were regarded as lower bounds and as underestimates. Because donor CMV infection status was unknown, age-related changes in expanded clonotypes were potentially confounded.

This clonotype was counted ten times or more. No cognate antigen has been identified for it. No base quality values were provided; no much bigger clone lies one nucleotide off. V lost 5 bases and J lost 3 bases; the stretch between them is 13 bases long. Its CDR3 holds 15 amino acids, cysteine through phenylalanine. Solely the CDR3 DNA is kept, with 45 bases framed from the first base. The germline V gene gives CDR1 as MNHEY and CDR2 as SVGAGI. The method behind the library was 5' RACE. The sample was run on an Illumina HiSeq 2500. A second PCR of roughly 6 to 11 cycles was performed with a sample-barcoded 5' primer and a J-beta primer mix. A template-switch 5' adaptor carrying 12 random nucleotides introduced a unique molecular identifier onto each TCR beta cDNA molecule. Each sample yielded at least 3 million CDR3-containing paired-end reads. All of the RNA was converted into first-strand cDNA using the Mint cDNA synthesis kit, with a TRBC-specific oligonucleotide serving as the primer. After uracil-DNA glycosylase treatment, a first 18-cycle PCR used universal primers M1SS and BC2_uni_R on all cDNA. The paper's processing steps were these. Each sample was normalized by randomly selecting 1 million high-quality reads, each carrying a distinct molecular identifier. Instead of being binned into consensus sequences, reads that shared molecular identifiers were thrown out. CDR3 identification, clonotype clustering and error correction used MiTCR with a Q25 quality threshold and the strictest error-elimination algorithm. A nonparametric unseen species model using Euler transformation provided a lower-bound estimate of total TCR beta diversity. TCRdb reanalyzed the raw reads on its own, using fastp at Q25 for trimming and MiXCR for clone calling, and kept in-frame beta chains. CDR3 protein duplicates are merged, each entry listing the most common genes and DNA. The authors' filters were not applied to this entry. This sample holds about 580,000 distinct CDR3 sequences; more than 45% were observed only once. Of the sample, 20% to 25% falls within the top ten clones.

The donors were roughly 40 Caucasian individuals from Russia, aged roughly 6 to 100 years, who were systemically healthy. Each donor gave 8.5 to 10 milliliters of peripheral blood, collected into EDTA-treated Vacutainer tubes. Ficoll-Paque density-gradient centrifugation was used to isolate PBMCs, with at least 6 million obtained per sample. Total RNA was extracted from PBMCs with Trizol reagent, with at least 6 micrograms obtained per sample. For every donor, an aliquot of PBMCs went through flow cytometry to measure the percentages of naive CD45RAhigh/CD27high T cells. This receptor was obtained from a man at least 80 years old in good health. The chain is assembled from TRBV6-5 and TRBJ1-4; the best D guess is TRBD1, with 6 bases matching. Sequencing input: blood. The nucleotide sequence reads TGTGCCAGCAGTGACAGGAGAGGAGCTAATGAAAAACTGTTTTTT. Its product reads: CASSDRRGANEKLFF.